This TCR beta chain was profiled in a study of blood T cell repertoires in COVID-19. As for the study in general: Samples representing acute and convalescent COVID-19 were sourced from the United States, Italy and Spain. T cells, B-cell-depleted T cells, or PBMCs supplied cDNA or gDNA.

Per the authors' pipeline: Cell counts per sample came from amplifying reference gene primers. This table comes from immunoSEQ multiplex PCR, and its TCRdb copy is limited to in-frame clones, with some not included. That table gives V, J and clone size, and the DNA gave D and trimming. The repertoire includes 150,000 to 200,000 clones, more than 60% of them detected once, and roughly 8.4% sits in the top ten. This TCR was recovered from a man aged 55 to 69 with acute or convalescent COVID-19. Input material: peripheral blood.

The CDR3 sequence: CASSQGVLLSYEQYF. As DNA, the CDR3 is TGCGCCAGCAGCCAAGGCGTTTTACTTTCCTACGAGCAGTACTTC. This rearrangement joins TRBV4-1 to TRBJ2-7; D ambiguous. This CDR3 is 15 amino acids long. Germline V gene sequence: CDR1 MGHRA, CDR2 YSYEKL. Trimming cost V 1 base and J 1 base, with 11 bases left between them.